Each of the 19 T cell receptor beta chains below was sequenced from the same sample in a study of shared clonotypes between healthy human individuals. The repertoire was sequenced with immunoSEQ multiplex PCR; TCRdb's copy has only in-frame clones and lacks some. In the table there are about 2.3 million clones, about 90% of which are singletons. Sequencing used naive CD4+ T cells from PBMCs. The subset: CD45RA+ positively selected. Every receptor here comes from a man aged 18 to 29 in good health. Some clones in this sample may be carry-over from other donors' samples.

The rearrangement links TRBV19 to TRBJ2-7; 8 nucleotides agree with TRBD2. Germline V lookup: CDR1 LNHDA, CDR2 SQIVND (reference sequence). Trimming cost V 1 base and J 4 bases; bases outside gene matches: 6. This CDR3 comprises 15 residues. CDR3 amino acids: CASSIGTSGMYEQYF. CDR3 DNA: TGTGCCAGTAGTATAGGTACTAGCGGAATGTACGAGCAGTACTTC.

V is TRBV6-1 and J is TRBJ2-7; 13 bases line up with TRBD2. This CDR3 has 14 residues. Losses at the gene ends were 8 bases for V and 3 bases for J; bases not matched to a gene: 4. The V gene's germline CDR1 is MNHNS and CDR2 SASEGT. DNA of the CDR3: TGTGCCAGCGCAAGGACTAGCGGGAGCTACGAGCAGTACTTC. Translation: CASARTSGSYEQYF.

The V gene is TRBV5-1, the J gene TRBJ2-1; D remains ambiguous. V lost 4 bases and J lost 4, with 18 bases in between. This CDR3 region has 16 residues. CDR1 is SGHRS and CDR2 is YFSETQ in the germline V gene. The chain's CDR3 is CASSQNGWAKYNEQFF. The CDR3 nucleotides read TGCGCCAGCAGCCAGAACGGGTGGGCGAAGTACAATGAGCAGTTCTTC.

This chain joins TRBV2 and TRBJ2-3, with TRBD1 matching over 7 bases. CDR1 and CDR2 (germline): SNHLY, FYNNEI. With V trimmed by 7 bases and J by 4 bases, 11 bases remained unmatched. The CDR3 spans 15 residues. The CDR3 DNA reads TGTGCCAGCATCCTAGCAGGGACAGTTTCAGATACGCAGTATTTT. Amino acid sequence: CASILAGTVSDTQYF.

This rearrangement joins TRBV29-1 to TRBJ2-7; possible D gene TRBD1, 5 bases. This CDR3 comprises 12 residues. Germline values: CDR1 SQVTM, CDR2 ANQGSEA. Trimming pared 7 bases from V and 2 bases from J, leaving 12 bases between. The CDR3 reads CSARVQTYEQYF. The DNA for the CDR3 is TGCAGCGCCAGGGTCCAGACCTACGAGCAGTACTTC.

The count of this clone is one. This chain connects TRBV28 to TRBJ2-7; D is perhaps TRBD1 (6 bases). From germline, CDR1 is MDHEN and CDR2 SYDVKM. The ends were cut back, 5 bases at V and 0 bases at J, with 14 bases in the middle. The CDR3 sequence is 15 residues long. The CDR3 region is CASSNGGGSSYEQYF. CDR3 nucleotide sequence: TGTGCCAGCAGTAATGGTGGGGGCAGCTCCTACGAGCAGTACTTC.

The V gene is TRBV2, the J gene TRBJ2-1; D gene uncertain. Germline V lookup: CDR1 SNHLY, CDR2 FYNNEI. V lost 7 bases to trimming and J lost 3 bases, with 4 bases between them. The CDR3 has 11 amino acids. This chain's CDR3 is CASIYYNEQFF. As DNA, the CDR3 is TGTGCCAGCATTTACTACAATGAGCAGTTCTTC.

Points on this clone: The sample contains more than one DNA sequence encoding this CDR3. The chain is built from TRBV2 and TRBJ1-4; D unresolved. V lost 6 bases, J lost 2 bases, and 4 bases lay in between. This CDR3 is 12 amino acids long. In germline, CDR1 is SNHLY, CDR2 FYNNEI. The CDR3 loop is CASRVTNEKLFF. The CDR3 region has the DNA TGTGCCAGCAGAGTGACTAATGAAAAACTGTTTTTT.

A note on this clone: The sample carries other DNA sequences with the same CDR3. V usage is TRBV5-1 and J usage is TRBJ2-7; D perhaps matches TRBD2 (5 bases). With 0 bases removed from V and 2 bases from J, the gap between germline ends came to 9 bases. This CDR3 has 14 amino acids. The germline gives CDR1 SGHRS, CDR2 YFSETQ. The CDR3 bases are TGCGCCAGCAGCTTGGACGCGGGCACCTACGAGCAGTACTTC. Its translation: CASSLDAGTYEQYF.

This clone came up once. The V gene is TRBV20-1, the J gene TRBJ2-3; perhaps TRBD1 as D (6 bases). With 8 bases removed from V and 6 bases from J, the gap between germline ends came to 12 bases. The CDR3 runs to 11 residues. CDR1 and CDR2 from the germline V gene are DFQATT and SNEGSKA (reference sequence). CDR3 protein: CSSLRGDTQYF. The CDR3 coding sequence is TGCAGTTCATTGAGGGGGGATACGCAGTATTTT.

This chain uses TRBV4-3 with TRBJ2-5; D is perhaps TRBD2 (5 bases). V dropped 2 bases and J dropped 2 bases, with 9 bases sitting between them. Per germline, CDR1 LGHNA and CDR2 YSLEER. The CDR3 is 14 amino acids. This chain's CDR3 is CASSQYQRQETQYF. The CDR3 DNA is TGCGCCAGCAGCCAATATCAGCGGCAAGAGACCCAGTACTTC.

The chain employs TRBV4-3 and TRBJ2-1, with 13 bases identical to TRBD2. Germline CDR1 and CDR2: LGHNA and YSLEER. There are 18 residues in the CDR3. The V segment lost 6 bases and the J segment 0 bases; nucleotides outside the gene matches: 8. The CDR3, as DNA: TGCGCCAGCAGTCAAACTAGCGGGAGGGCCTTCTCCTACAATGAGCAGTTCTTC. Its translation: CASSQTSGRAFSYNEQFF.

CDR3 in DNA: TGTGCCAGCAGTTTCCCCCAGGAGACCGCGTCGGAGCAGTACTTC. Amino acid sequence: CASSFPQETASEQYF. The rearrangement uses TRBV27 and TRBJ2-7, with D unresolved. Trimming removed 3 bases from V and 7 bases from J, with 19 bases in between. Germline loops: CDR1 MNHEY, CDR2 SMNVEV (reference sequence). CDR3 length equals 15 residues.

Notes on this clone: Different DNA sequences within this sample yield the same CDR3. This chain connects TRBV5-1 to TRBJ2-7; 11 positions match TRBD2. Trimming at V came to 4 bases and at J to 2 bases, leaving 5 bases not matched to a gene. Germline V lookup: CDR1 SGHRS, CDR2 YFSETQ. The CDR3 runs 15 residues. The CDR3: CASSPGTSGPYEQYF. Here the CDR3 DNA reads TGCGCCAGCAGCCCAGGGACTAGCGGTCCCTACGAGCAGTACTTC.

The genes are TRBV19 and TRBJ2-1; D is perhaps TRBD2 (6 bases). The CDR3 has 15 residues. The germline V gene has CDR1 LNHDA and CDR2 SQIVND (reference sequence). Trimming took 5 bases from V and 7 from J, leaving 18 bases between them. The CDR3 is CASSPGQRVLNEQFF. The DNA for the CDR3 is TGTGCCAGTAGTCCCGGGCAGCGGGTTCTAAATGAGCAGTTCTTC. The whole variable domain, remainder taken from reference TRBV19 and TRBJ2-1, is DGGITQSPKYLFRKEGQNVTLSCEQNLNHDAMYWYRQDPGQGLRLIYYSQIVNDFQKGDIAEGYSVSREKKESFPLTVTSAQKNPTAFYLCASSPGQRVLNEQFFGPGTRLTVL.

CDR3 loop: CASSPSRVPYNEQFF. CDR3 nucleotide sequence: TGTGCCAGCAGCCCGTCTAGGGTTCCCTACAATGAGCAGTTCTTC. The J gene is TRBJ2-1, the V gene TRBV7-8; D remains unclear. CDR1 is SGHVS, CDR2 FQNEAQ, per germline. The V and J ends lost 5 bases and 2 bases respectively, with 13 bases between them. The CDR3 has 15 amino acids.

The genes are TRBV28 and TRBJ1-1; D unresolved. V dropped 3 bases and J dropped 9 bases, with 11 bases sitting between them. The CDR3 spans 12 residues. Germline CDR1 and CDR2: MDHEN and SYDVKM. DNA of the CDR3: TGTGCCAGCAGTTTTATGAGGGTAAAAGCTTTCTTT. Protein product: CASSFMRVKAFF.

The V gene is TRBV7-9, the J gene TRBJ2-7; TRBD2 matches at 7 bases. J was trimmed by 3 bases and V by 7 bases; bases with no gene match: 9. CDR1 and CDR2 (germline): SEHNR, FQNEAQ (reference sequence). This CDR3 spans 14 amino acids. This CDR3 reads CASTQGEGRYEQYF. Written as DNA, the CDR3 is TGTGCCAGCACCCAAGGGGAGGGCCGCTACGAGCAGTACTTC. The variable domain in full, with the rest retrieved from reference TRBV7-9 and TRBJ2-7, is DTGVSQNPRHKITKRGQNVTFRCDPISEHNRLYWYRQTLGQGPEFLTYFQNEAQLEKSRLLSDRFSAERPKGSFSTLEIQRTEQGDSAMYLCASTQGEGRYEQYFGPGTRLTVT.

Remarks on this clone: The identical CDR3 is also encoded by other nucleotide sequences in the sample. The chain has TRBV11-2 and TRBJ2-5, with 10 positions matching TRBD1. With V trimmed by 3 bases and J by 5 bases, 3 bases remained unmatched. Germline V CDR1 and CDR2: SGHAT, FQNNGV. The CDR3 sequence is 14 residues long. CDR3 sequence (DNA): TGTGCCAGCAGCTTGGGACAGGGGCTGGAGACCCAGTACTTC. Protein sequence: CASSLGQGLETQYF.